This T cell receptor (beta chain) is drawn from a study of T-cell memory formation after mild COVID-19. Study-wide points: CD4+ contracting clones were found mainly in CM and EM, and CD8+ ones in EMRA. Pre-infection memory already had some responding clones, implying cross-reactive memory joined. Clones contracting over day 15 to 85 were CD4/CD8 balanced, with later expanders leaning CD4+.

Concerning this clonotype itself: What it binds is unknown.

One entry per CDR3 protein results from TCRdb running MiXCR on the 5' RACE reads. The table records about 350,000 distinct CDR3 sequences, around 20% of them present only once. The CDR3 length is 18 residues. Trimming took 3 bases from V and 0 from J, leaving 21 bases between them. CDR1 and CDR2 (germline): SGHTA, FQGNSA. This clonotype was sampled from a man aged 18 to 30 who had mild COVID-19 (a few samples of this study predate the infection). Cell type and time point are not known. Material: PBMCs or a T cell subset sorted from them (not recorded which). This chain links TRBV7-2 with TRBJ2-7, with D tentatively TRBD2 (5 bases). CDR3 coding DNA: TGTGCCAGCAGCTTCCACCTTACTGGACTGTTGAGCTCCTACGAGCAGTACTTC. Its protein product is CASSFHLTGLLSSYEQYF. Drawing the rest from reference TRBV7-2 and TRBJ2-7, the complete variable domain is GAGVSQSPSNKVTEKGKDVELRCDPISGHTALYWYRQSLGQGLEFLIYFQGNSAPDKSGLPSDRFSAERTGGSVSTLTIQRTQQEDSAVYLCASSFHLTGLLSSYEQYFGPGTRLTVT.